This TCR beta chain was found in a study of cytomegalovirus exposure and HLA in healthy donors. Findings and limits, study-wide: The study put some 150 TCR beta chains on its list as cytomegalovirus-associated. A cluster of highly shared sequence variants was likely a sequencing artifact.

The germline V gene encodes CDR1 LNHDA and CDR2 SQIVND (reference sequence). The CDR3 is 14 residues long. V lost 8 bases and J 1 base, leaving 15 bases between the germline ends. As to this clone: Its antigen is as yet unknown.

The PCR had 60 Vbeta and 13 Jbeta primers. Per the original methods: About 11 million of roughly 81 million unique TCR beta chains were shared, per a later count. Here immunoSEQ multiplex PCR was the method, and the copy in TCRdb shows in-frame clones only, minus some. V, J and clone size derive from that table, while D and trimming were established from the DNA sequence. The sample consists of under 150,000 clones, 79% of them appearing once. Sequenced material: PBMCs. The chain links TRBV19 to TRBJ2-7, with D perhaps matching TRBD2 (6 bases). This TCR derives from a young man in good health and CMV-seronegative. CDR3 DNA sequence: TGTGCCAGTGGCTCGGGACTGCCTTCCTACGAGCAGTACTTC. This translates into CASGSGLPSYEQYF.